The rows below give T cell receptor beta chains drawn from one sample of a study of blood T cell repertoires in COVID-19. Generated by immunoSEQ multiplex PCR, the TCRdb table keeps only in-frame clones and is missing some. The sample carries 190,000 or so clones, 86% recorded once. Specimen: PBMCs or T cells enriched from blood (not recorded which). The receptors here all came from a woman under 40 who had recovered from COVID-19. The CDR3 runs from the conserved cysteine through the conserved F or W. The order of the fields is CDR3 protein, CDR3 DNA, D gene, J gene, V gene, clone size. The D gene is left open where the match is weak. Rows may omit the clone size; those that give it use once, few, many or a size class.

CDR3 protein: CASSLDWTGGYTF; CDR3 DNA: TGTGCCAGCAGCTTAGATTGGACAGGCGGCTACACCTTC; D gene: TRBD1; J gene: TRBJ1-2; V gene: TRBV5-6; clone size: NA
CDR3 protein: CASSLAAGEQYF; CDR3 DNA: TGTGCCAGCAGCTTAGCCGCGGGCGAGCAGTACTTC; D gene: NA; J gene: TRBJ2-7; V gene: TRBV7-8; clone size: NA
CDR3 protein: CASAGGTTEAFF; CDR3 DNA: TGTGCCAGCGCAGGGGGGACCACTGAAGCTTTCTTT; D gene: TRBD1; J gene: TRBJ1-1; V gene: TRBV28; clone size: NA
CDR3 protein: CASSLGELYEQYF; CDR3 DNA: TGTGCCAGCAGTTTAGGGGAGCTCTACGAGCAGTACTTC; D gene: NA; J gene: TRBJ2-7; V gene: TRBV28; clone size: NA
CDR3 protein: CASSLAGGSEQFF; CDR3 DNA: TGTGCCAGCAGCTTAGCTGGGGGCAGTGAGCAGTTCTTC; D gene: NA; J gene: TRBJ2-1; V gene: TRBV7-8; clone size: NA
CDR3 protein: CASSPRTGMNTEAFF; CDR3 DNA: TGTGCCAGCAGCCCCCGGACGGGAATGAACACTGAAGCTTTCTTT; D gene: NA; J gene: TRBJ1-1; V gene: TRBV11-3; clone size: NA
CDR3 protein: CASSEVIGHPPNTEAFF; CDR3 DNA: TGTGCCAGCAGTGAGGTGATAGGACATCCCCCGAACACTGAAGCTTTCTTT; D gene: NA; J gene: TRBJ1-1; V gene: TRBV6-1; clone size: once
CDR3 protein: CASSRRGSTYNEQFF; CDR3 DNA: TGTGCCAGCAGCCGGCGGGGGAGCACCTACAATGAGCAGTTCTTC; D gene: TRBD2; J gene: TRBJ2-1; V gene: TRBV28; clone size: NA
CDR3 protein: CASSYNTDTQYF; CDR3 DNA: TGTGCCAGCAGCTATAACACAGATACGCAGTATTTT; D gene: NA; J gene: TRBJ2-3; V gene: TRBV11-2; clone size: NA
CDR3 protein: CASSPLLGGYTEAFF; CDR3 DNA: TGTGCCAGCAGCCCCCTTCTGGGCGGGTACACTGAAGCTTTCTTT; D gene: NA; J gene: TRBJ1-1; V gene: TRBV5-4; clone size: NA
CDR3 protein: CARSLERGGPGELFF; CDR3 DNA: TGTGCCAGAAGCCTGGAGCGGGGCGGTCCCGGGGAGCTGTTTTTT; D gene: TRBD2; J gene: TRBJ2-2; V gene: TRBV5-3; clone size: NA
CDR3 protein: CASSMGLSDGYTF; CDR3 DNA: TGTGCCAGTAGTATGGGCTTATCCGATGGCTACACCTTC; D gene: NA; J gene: TRBJ1-2; V gene: TRBV19; clone size: NA
CDR3 protein: CAISERAGGHNEQFF; CDR3 DNA: TGTGCCATCAGTGAGAGGGCGGGGGGTCACAATGAGCAGTTCTTC; D gene: TRBD2; J gene: TRBJ2-1; V gene: TRBV10-3; clone size: NA
CDR3 protein: CASSLGSGGQYF; CDR3 DNA: TGTGCCAGCAGCTTAGGCTCGGGGGGTCAGTACTTC; D gene: TRBD2; J gene: TRBJ2-5; V gene: TRBV11-1; clone size: NA
CDR3 protein: CASSQIPGTNYGYTF; CDR3 DNA: TGCGCCAGCAGCCAGATCCCGGGAACTAACTATGGCTACACCTTC; D gene: NA; J gene: TRBJ1-2; V gene: TRBV5-1; clone size: NA